Listed below are T cell receptor beta chains from one sample, sequenced in a study of OX40 agonist ivuxolimab in advanced cancers. TCRdb's table, derived via immunoSEQ multiplex PCR, lists solely in-frame clones and lacks some. Altogether 98,000 or so clones are present, 70% to 90% being singletons, with the ten largest covering around 0.8%. Source: CD4+ or CD8+ T cells sorted from blood, taken in a trial of the OX40 agonist ivuxolimab. The receptors were gathered from an adult with an advanced solid tumor such as melanoma, head and neck, liver or kidney cancer. CDR3s include the opening cysteine and the closing phenylalanine or tryptophan. A D gene is named only where the DNA matches it firmly. Some rows have no size entry. The others give once, few or many, or a class for an expanded clone.

V: TRBV19
size: once
J: TRBJ1-1
D: -
length: 13
DNA: TGTGCCAGTAGTATTGCAAGGGACACTGAAGCTTTCTTT
CDR3: CASSIARDTEAFF

V: TRBV6-1
size: -
J: TRBJ1-2
D: -
length: 12
DNA: TGTGCCAGCAGTGTGTCTGACTATGGCTACACCTTC
CDR3: CASSVSDYGYTF

V: TRBV10-3
size: few
J: TRBJ1-6
D: -
length: 14
DNA: TGTGCCATCAGTGAGAACAGGGCGGCTTCACCCCTCCACTTT
CDR3: CAISENRAASPLHF

V: TRBV5-5
size: once
J: TRBJ2-1
D: TRBD2
length: 15
DNA: TGTGCCAGCAGCGTAGGACTAGCGGTCTACAATGAGCAGTTCTTC
CDR3: CASSVGLAVYNEQFF

V: TRBV19
size: -
J: TRBJ2-2
D: -
length: 15
DNA: TGTGCCAGTAGTGGAAACAGGTTGAACACCGGGGAGCTGTTTTTT
CDR3: CASSGNRLNTGELFF

V: TRBV9
size: -
J: TRBJ1-2
D: TRBD1
length: 16
DNA: TGTGCCAGCAGCGCCGGAGTAGGACAGGGGGCGCGAAGCTACACCTTC
CDR3: CASSAGVGQGARSYTF

V: TRBV7-6
size: once
J: TRBJ2-3
D: TRBD2
length: 16
DNA: TGTGCCAGCAGCGGCGGGAGCGGGAGGAGGGCAGATACGCAGTATTTT
CDR3: CASSGGSGRRADTQYF

V: TRBV10-3
size: -
J: TRBJ1-5
D: -
length: 20
DNA: TGTGCCATCGGAATAGGGGCGACAGTACCATTAAGTTCGAGCAATCAGCCCCAGCATTTT
CDR3: CAIGIGATVPLSSSNQPQHF

V: TRBV5-1
size: -
J: TRBJ2-3
D: TRBD2
length: 15
DNA: TGCGCCAGCAGCCGTAGCGGGATGAAGGCAGATACGCAGTATTTT
CDR3: CASSRSGMKADTQYF

V: TRBV5-1
size: once
J: TRBJ2-2
D: TRBD1
length: 16
DNA: TGCGCCAGCAGCGCTTGGGACAGGGCGGTCACCGGGGAGCTGTTTTTT
CDR3: CASSAWDRAVTGELFF

V: TRBV5-1
size: -
J: TRBJ1-1
D: -
length: 15
DNA: TGCGCCAGCAGCTTATCATCCCAGCCGAACACTGAAGCTTTCTTT
CDR3: CASSLSSQPNTEAFF

V: TRBV7-6
size: few
J: TRBJ2-7
D: -
length: 13
DNA: TGTGCCAGCAGCTTACAGCTAAGGGGCGAGCAGTACTTC
CDR3: CASSLQLRGEQYF

V: TRBV5-1
size: -
J: TRBJ2-1
D: TRBD2
length: 15
DNA: TGCGCCAGCAGCTATAGCGGGAGGGTGGTCGATGAGCAGTTCTTC
CDR3: CASSYSGRVVDEQFF

V: TRBV5-1
size: once
J: TRBJ2-7
D: -
length: 12
DNA: TGCGCCAGCAGCTTAACAGGGTACGAGCAGTACTTC
CDR3: CASSLTGYEQYF

V: TRBV28
size: -
J: TRBJ2-3
D: -
length: 14
DNA: TGTGCCAGCAGCTCCCGCAGGGGGGCAGATACGCAGTATTTT
CDR3: CASSSRRGADTQYF

V: TRBV2
size: -
J: TRBJ2-5
D: -
length: 13
DNA: TGTGCCACCCAATCCGCTTTGTGGGAGACCCAGTACTTC
CDR3: CATQSALWETQYF

V: TRBV29-1
size: once
J: TRBJ1-3
D: -
length: 12
DNA: TGCAGCGTAGAGAATCCTGGAAACACCATATATTTT
CDR3: CSVENPGNTIYF

V: TRBV2
size: -
J: TRBJ1-5
D: TRBD1
length: 15
DNA: TGTGCCAGCACACCCGGGACAGGGAATAATCAGCCCCAGCATTTT
CDR3: CASTPGTGNNQPQHF

V: TRBV7-9
size: -
J: TRBJ1-2
D: -
length: 11
DNA: TGTGCCAGCAGCGAGAAGGGTGGCTACACCTTC
CDR3: CASSEKGGYTF

V: TRBV28
size: -
J: TRBJ1-2
D: -
length: 14
DNA: TGTGCCAGCAGAACTGCGGGAGCCCACTATGGCTACACCTTC
CDR3: CASRTAGAHYGYTF

V: TRBV7-3
size: -
J: TRBJ2-1
D: TRBD1
length: 13
DNA: TGTGCCAGCAGCTCCCGGGACAGCAATGAGCAGTTCTTC
CDR3: CASSSRDSNEQFF

V: TRBV4-1
size: -
J: TRBJ2-3
D: TRBD2
length: 19
DNA: TGCGCCAGCAGCCACCTAACTAGCGGGAGGGCCGTCGGCACAGATACGCAGTATTTT
CDR3: CASSHLTSGRAVGTDTQYF

V: TRBV29-1
size: -
J: TRBJ2-2
D: TRBD1
length: 13
DNA: TGCAGCGGAGGGACAGGGGACACCGGGGAGCTGTTTTTT
CDR3: CSGGTGDTGELFF

V: TRBV30
size: -
J: TRBJ2-3
D: TRBD2
length: 16
DNA: TGTGCCTGGAGTGAAGGGTTAGCGGGGCTCACAGATACGCAGTATTTT
CDR3: CAWSEGLAGLTDTQYF

V: TRBV7-2
size: -
J: TRBJ2-1
D: TRBD2
length: 16
DNA: TGTGCCAGCAGCTTAGCGGGGACTAGCGGGGGATATGAGCAGTTCTTC
CDR3: CASSLAGTSGGYEQFF

V: TRBV15
size: once
J: TRBJ1-1
D: -
length: 13
DNA: TGTGCCACCAGCAGAGATGACCGCTTGCAGGCTTTCTTT
CDR3: CATSRDDRLQAFF

V: TRBV25-1
size: few
J: TRBJ2-5
D: -
length: 13
DNA: TGTGCCAGCTCCCGAGGGGTAGAGGAGACCCAGTACTTC
CDR3: CASSRGVEETQYF

V: TRBV10-1
size: -
J: TRBJ2-3
D: -
length: 14
DNA: TGCGCCAGCAGCCCTGGAAGAGAAACAGATACGCAGTATTTT
CDR3: CASSPGRETDTQYF

V: TRBV10-3
size: once
J: TRBJ1-1
D: -
length: 13
DNA: TGTGCCATCAGTCGACAGGCGAACACTGAAGCTTTCTTT
CDR3: CAISRQANTEAFF

V: TRBV7-6
size: -
J: TRBJ2-2
D: TRBD2
length: 16
DNA: TGTGCCAGCAGCTTCGGACTAGCGGGGAGCTCCGGGGAGCTGTTTTTT
CDR3: CASSFGLAGSSGELFF

V: TRBV18
size: -
J: TRBJ2-3
D: TRBD1
length: 14
DNA: TGTGCCAGCTCAAGGGACAGGTCAACAGATACGCAGTATTTT
CDR3: CASSRDRSTDTQYF

V: TRBV11-2
size: -
J: TRBJ2-4
D: TRBD1
length: 14
DNA: TGTGCCAGCACCATTGGGACAGTTTGGGACATTCAGTACTTC
CDR3: CASTIGTVWDIQYF

V: TRBV29-1
size: few
J: TRBJ2-1
D: -
length: 12
DNA: TGCAGCGTTGAGTATGTCGGGTTGGGGCAGTTCTTC
CDR3: CSVEYVGLGQFF

V: TRBV30
size: -
J: TRBJ1-1
D: TRBD1
length: 14
DNA: TGTGCCTGGGAGGGACAGGGGACATACACTGAAGCTTTCTTT
CDR3: CAWEGQGTYTEAFF

V: TRBV30
size: -
J: TRBJ2-1
D: TRBD1
length: 15
DNA: TGTGCCTGGAGTCCCGGGACAGGGAGTTACAATGAGCAGTTCTTC
CDR3: CAWSPGTGSYNEQFF

V: TRBV20-1
size: -
J: TRBJ1-2
D: -
length: 11
DNA: TGCAGTGCTACCTCCGGGAAGGGCTACACCTTC
CDR3: CSATSGKGYTF

V: TRBV19
size: -
J: TRBJ2-7
D: TRBD2
length: 16
DNA: TGTGCCACTCAAGGGCTAGCGGGAGAAGACTCCTACGAGCAGTACTTC
CDR3: CATQGLAGEDSYEQYF

V: TRBV10-3
size: -
J: TRBJ1-2
D: -
length: 13
DNA: TGTGCCATCAGTGTGGGCAGGGACTATGGCTACACCTTC
CDR3: CAISVGRDYGYTF

V: TRBV5-1
size: many
J: TRBJ1-2
D: TRBD1
length: 15
DNA: TGCGCCAGCAGCTTGGGGGCAGGGGGCAACTATGGCTACACCTTC
CDR3: CASSLGAGGNYGYTF

V: TRBV4-2
size: -
J: TRBJ2-6
D: TRBD1
length: 17
DNA: TGTGCCAGCAGCCTCCGGGACAGGGGCTCTGGGGCCAACGTCCTGACTTTC
CDR3: CASSLRDRGSGANVLTF

V: TRBV14
size: -
J: TRBJ2-6
D: -
length: 17
DNA: TGTGCCAGCAGCCAAGACGCAGGTCTGGCTGGGGCCAACGTCCTGACTTTC
CDR3: CASSQDAGLAGANVLTF

V: TRBV5-1
size: -
J: TRBJ2-1
D: -
length: 15
DNA: TGCGCCAGCAGCCAGTCCCGGGGGGACATAAATGAGCAGTTCTTC
CDR3: CASSQSRGDINEQFF

V: TRBV6-1
size: few
J: TRBJ1-4
D: -
length: 13
DNA: TGTGCCAGCAGTAGGCAGGGGTCCGAAAAACTGTTTTTT
CDR3: CASSRQGSEKLFF